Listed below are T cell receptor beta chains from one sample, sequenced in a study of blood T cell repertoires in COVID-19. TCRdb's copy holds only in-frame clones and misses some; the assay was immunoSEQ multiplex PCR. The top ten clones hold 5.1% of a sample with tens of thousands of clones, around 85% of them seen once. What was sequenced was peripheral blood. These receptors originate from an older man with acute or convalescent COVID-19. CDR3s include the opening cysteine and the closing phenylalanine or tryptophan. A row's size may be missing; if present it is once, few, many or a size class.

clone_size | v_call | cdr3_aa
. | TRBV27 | CASSPQLGQGVSDTQYF
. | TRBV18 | CASSPQWDRKNYGYTF
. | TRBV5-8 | CASERGSAYEQYF
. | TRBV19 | CASKQTSGRAGSTDTQYF
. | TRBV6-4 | CASISPRRDWRDVGTQYF
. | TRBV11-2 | CASSSIAGDRKSTDTQYF
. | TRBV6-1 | CASSEAATGWSEKLFF
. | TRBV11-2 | CASSLVRPSGDTQYF
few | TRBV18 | CASSPESGTSYGYTF
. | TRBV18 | CASSPRGAGEGTEAFF
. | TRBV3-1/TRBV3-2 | CASSHQGWNQPQHF
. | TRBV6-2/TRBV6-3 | CASSSYRGQDTGELFF
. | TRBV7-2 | CASSLVGGRYNEQFF
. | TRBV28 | CASSLGTHTYEQYF
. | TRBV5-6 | CASSYNRDRVRWEQYF
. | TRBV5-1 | CASSGGQGADGTEAFF
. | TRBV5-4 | CASSNRGGTDTQYF
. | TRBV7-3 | CASSSAPGQGWETQYF
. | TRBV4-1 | CASSQGGGGGAWDTQYF
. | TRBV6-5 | CASSYAGQPSKRTF
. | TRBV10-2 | CASLRLVGNEQYF
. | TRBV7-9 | CASSGGQASGNTIYF
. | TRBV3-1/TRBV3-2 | CASSQVRPGGSYNEQFF
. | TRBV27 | CASQRGLAGGIPYEQYF
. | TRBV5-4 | CASSLGGGNSGNTIYF
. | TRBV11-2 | CASSLSVGARTGELFF
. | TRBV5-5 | CASSSQGGAFGNTIYF
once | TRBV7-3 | CASSPTGGYLYGYTF
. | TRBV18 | CASSPLRDSNQPQHF
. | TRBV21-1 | CASSSQRGWNYGYTF
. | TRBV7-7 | CASSYSTGGTGELFF
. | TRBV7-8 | CASSQARNRGNQPQHF
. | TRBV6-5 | CASSPRGGGDQPQHF
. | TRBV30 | CAWSADRGSQPQHF
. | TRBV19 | CASSRGGNRGSYEQYF